One and the same sample provided the 2 T cell receptor beta chains below, sequenced in a study of PD-1 blockade in classical Hodgkin lymphoma. The time point was: cycle 4 day 1 (C4D1), after five to seven weeks of nivolumab. Every patient experienced relapse after autologous stem cell transplantation, and brentuximab vedotin exposure varied. Measured with immunoSEQ multiplex PCR; TCRdb has only the in-frame clones, and not every one. The sample lists 28,000 or so clones; 80% were seen once. Sequenced here: peripheral blood mononuclear cells (PBMCs), sampled before the fourth cycle of nivolumab. These receptors all stem from a human donor with classical Hodgkin lymphoma.

This clone occurred a few times. CDR3 sequence: CASSEKAPLAKNIQYF. DNA of the CDR3: TGTGCCAGCAGTGAAAAGGCCCCTCTCGCCAAAAACATTCAGTACTTC. V is TRBV6-1 and J is TRBJ2-4; D ambiguous. The CDR3 covers 16 residues. The V end was cut by 2 bases, the J end by 1 base, with 12 bases between. In germline, CDR1 is MNHNS, CDR2 SASEGT.

This clone was detected only once. This chain connects TRBV6-5 to TRBJ2-1; possibly TRBD1 for D (6 bases). V was clipped by 5 bases and J by 0 bases, with 11 bases between them. The germline V gene encodes CDR1 MNHEY and CDR2 SVGAGI. This CDR3 is 15 amino acids long. The CDR3 loop reads CASSHTGSSYNEQFF. The CDR3 bases are TGTGCCAGCAGTCACACAGGGAGCTCCTACAATGAGCAGTTCTTC.